These 15 T cell receptor beta chains originate from one sample sequenced in a study of blood T cell repertoires in COVID-19. Generated by immunoSEQ multiplex PCR, the TCRdb table keeps only in-frame clones and is missing some. The sample shows about 52,000 clones, around 80% of them seen only once. Sequenced input: peripheral blood. The source of these receptors is a woman older than 75 with COVID-19, enrolled during active disease.

The chain links TRBV27 to TRBJ2-7, with 8 bases aligning to TRBD2. From germline, CDR1 is MNHEY and CDR2 SMNVEV (reference sequence). V trimming: 0 bases; J trimming: 3 bases; junction bases outside the gene matches: 4. The CDR3 is made up of 15 amino acids. The CDR3 is CASSLSAGGVYEQYF. CDR3 bases: TGTGCCAGCAGTTTATCGGCGGGAGGTGTCTACGAGCAGTACTTC.

The V call is TRBV9, the J call TRBJ2-3; D not resolved. The CDR3 extends over 12 amino acids. CDR1 and CDR2 from the germline V gene are SGDLS and YYNGEE. V lost 5 bases and J 1 base, leaving 5 bases between the germline ends. The CDR3 coding sequence is TGTGCCAGCAGAGGAGGCACAGATACGCAGTATTTT. Translating it yields CASRGGTDTQYF. Variable domain in full (rest from reference TRBV9 and TRBJ2-3): DSGVTQTPKHLITATGQRVTLRCSPRSGDLSVYWYQQSLDQGLQFLIQYYNGEERAKGNILERFSAQQFPDLHSELNLSSLELGDSALYFCASRGGTDTQYFGPGTRLTVL.

The chain links TRBV7-3 to TRBJ1-1; a weak D match, TRBD1 (6 bases). The CDR3 length is 14 residues. V lost 5 bases, J lost 5 bases, and 15 bases lay in between. Germline CDR1 reads SGHTA; CDR2 reads FQGTGA. CDR3 DNA: TGTGCCAGCAGCCCAGGGACATCGGGGACTGAAGCTTTCTTT. Protein sequence: CASSPGTSGTEAFF.

The rearrangement joins TRBV6-1 to TRBJ2-7; no reliable D call. The CDR3 is 12 amino acids. The V end lost 3 bases, the J end lost 6 bases, and 9 bases lay between the germline ends. Germline CDR1 is MNHNS and CDR2 is SASEGT. The CDR3: CASSDVVLEQYF. The CDR3 nucleotides are TGTGCCAGCAGTGATGTTGTCCTCGAGCAGTACTTC.

The chain has TRBV6-2 or TRBV6-3 and TRBJ2-1; D gene unclear. V lost 4 bases to trimming and J lost 7 bases, with 11 bases between them. CDR3 length equals 13 residues. Germline V gene sequence: CDR1 MNHEY, CDR2 SVGEGT. The CDR3 sequence: CASSSTSRNEQFF. In DNA form, the CDR3 reads TGTGCCAGCAGTTCCACTTCTAGGAATGAGCAGTTCTTC.

The sample holds one count of this clone. This chain uses TRBV4-2 with TRBJ1-1; 7 bases fit TRBD1. The CDR3 loop spans 14 amino acids. J lost 1 base, V lost 6 bases, and 5 bases had no gene match. Germline V gene lookup returns CDR1 LGHNA and CDR2 YNFKEQ. The chain's CDR3 is CASRRGTANTEAFF. The CDR3 DNA reads TGTGCCAGCAGAAGAGGGACAGCGAACACTGAAGCTTTCTTT.

The CDR3 nucleotides read TGTGCCAGCAGCTTAGGAAACAGGGAGGAGCAGTTCTTC. It specifies CASSLGNREEQFF. The chain employs TRBV7-8 and TRBJ2-1, with D possibly being TRBD1 (6 bases). Germline CDR1 reads SGHVS; CDR2 reads FQNEAQ. The ends were cut back, 1 base at V and 10 bases at J, with 11 bases in the middle. The CDR3 loop spans 13 amino acids.

The chain is built from TRBV27 and TRBJ2-3, with 9 nucleotides matching TRBD2. The CDR3 contains 17 residues. Germline values: CDR1 MNHEY, CDR2 SMNVEV (reference sequence). V lost 3 bases, J lost 0 bases, and 7 bases stayed unmatched. The CDR3 is CASSFWASGKSTDTQYF. CDR3 coding DNA: TGTGCCAGCAGTTTTTGGGCTAGCGGGAAAAGCACAGATACGCAGTATTTT.

The rearrangement links TRBV19 to TRBJ1-2; D remains unclear. Germline V CDR1 and CDR2: LNHDA, SQIVND (reference sequence). Trimming took off 6 bases at V and 5 bases at J, with 19 bases between the two ends. The CDR3 totals 15 residues. Here the CDR3 DNA reads TGTGCCAGTAGATTCACCGGGTCTAACGTATATGGCTACACCTTC. Translated, it gives CASRFTGSNVYGYTF.

The count of this clone is one. J is TRBJ1-6 and V is TRBV11-2; D possibly corresponds to TRBD1 (5 bases). V was shortened by 6 bases and J by 7 bases, with 16 bases between the two germline ends. The CDR3 is 15 residues long. Germline CDR1 is SGHAT and CDR2 is FQNNGV. The CDR3 spells CASRAPGLANSPLHF. The CDR3 region has the DNA TGTGCCAGCAGGGCCCCGGGACTTGCCAATTCACCCCTCCACTTT.

CDR3 in amino acids: CASSQGAGERNEQFF. DNA of the CDR3: TGTGCCAGCAGCCAGGGAGCGGGAGAGAGGAATGAGCAGTTCTTC. The V gene is TRBV3-1 (or the pseudogene TRBV3-2), the J gene TRBJ2-1; TRBD2 aligns across 8 bases. V lost 3 bases and J lost 7; bases outside the gene matches: 8. CDR1 and CDR2 (germline): LGHDT, YNNKEL (reference sequence). The CDR3 sequence is 15 residues long.

The genes are TRBV6-5 and TRBJ1-2; 9 bases match TRBD1. The germline CDR1 and CDR2 sequences are MNHEY and SVGAGI. Trimming cost V 6 bases and J 5 bases; bases outside gene matches: 7. This CDR3 region has 14 residues. CDR3 DNA sequence: TGTGCCAGCAGCCGGGGACAGGGAAATTATGGCTACACCTTC. It encodes CASSRGQGNYGYTF.

The chain couples TRBV12-5 to TRBJ1-2; tentatively, D is TRBD1 (6 bases). Trimming cost V 4 bases and J 2 bases, with 14 bases left between them. The CDR3 consists of 15 residues. Germline V CDR1 and CDR2: LGHNT, FRNRAP. In DNA, the CDR3 is TGTGCTAGTGGTTACCAACGACAGGTAAACTATGGCTACACCTTC. It encodes CASGYQRQVNYGYTF.

This clone was seen a handful of times. The chain recombines TRBV28 with TRBJ1-6, with a weak D call TRBD1 (5 bases). V dropped 4 bases and J dropped 9 bases, with 10 bases sitting between them. Germline values: CDR1 MDHEN, CDR2 SYDVKM. CDR3 length: 13 amino acids. The CDR3 loop reads CASSSRGVSPLHF. CDR3 coding DNA: TGTGCCAGCAGTTCCCGGGGGGTTTCACCCCTCCACTTT.

This rearrangement joins TRBV19 to TRBJ2-3; 9 bases agree with TRBD2. Germline assignment: CDR1 LNHDA and CDR2 SQIVND (reference sequence). After removal of 2 bases from V and 0 bases from J, the junction contained 3 bases not matched to a gene. This CDR3 contains 16 residues. CDR3 residues: CASSIPSGTSTDTQYF. CDR3 in DNA: TGTGCCAGTAGTATACCTAGCGGGACTAGCACAGATACGCAGTATTTT.